Listed below are T cell receptor beta chains from one sample, sequenced in a study of metastatic and nonmetastatic thyroid tumors. MiXCR re-clonotyped the PCR reads for TCRdb. In the table there are 50,000 to 65,000 clones, just over 4% of which are singletons. Material: blood. These receptors were collected from a female donor with papillary thyroid cancer or a benign thyroid nodule (not recorded which). Some clones in this sample may be carry-over from other donors' samples. Both conserved end residues are part of each CDR3. A D gene is named only where the DNA matches it firmly. Clone size is stated in some rows and not others, as once, few, many or a class when expanded.

d_gene: TRBD1
abundance: many
v_gene: TRBV19
j_gene: TRBJ1-1
CDR3aa: CASSSGTGRTEAFF
CDR3nt: TGTGCCAGTAGTTCCGGGACAGGGAGGACTGAAGCTTTCTTT

d_gene: TRBD1
abundance: -
v_gene: TRBV15
j_gene: TRBJ1-3
CDR3aa: CATSEGQAYSGNTIYF
CDR3nt: TGTGCCACCAGCGAGGGACAGGCCTACTCTGGAAACACCATATATTTT

d_gene: -
abundance: -
v_gene: TRBV19
j_gene: TRBJ2-6
CDR3aa: CASSKRGVPVSGSNVLTF
CDR3nt: TGTGCCAGTAGTAAAAGGGGGGTCCCCGTCTCTGGGTCCAACGTCCTGACTTTC

d_gene: -
abundance: few
v_gene: TRBV6-1
j_gene: TRBJ2-7
CDR3aa: CAISEALIVQRYEQYF
CDR3nt: TGTGCCATCAGTGAAGCGCTGATAGTACAGCGCTACGAGCAGTACTTC

d_gene: TRBD1
abundance: -
v_gene: TRBV11-2
j_gene: TRBJ1-2
CDR3aa: CASSLVGTGDCYTF
CDR3nt: TGTGCCAGCAGCTTAGTCGGGACAGGGGATTGCTACACCTTC

d_gene: TRBD2
abundance: -
v_gene: TRBV19
j_gene: TRBJ2-5
CDR3aa: CASSMGGRETQYF
CDR3nt: TGTGCCAGTAGTATGGGCGGGAGAGAGACCCAGTACTTC

d_gene: TRBD1
abundance: many
v_gene: TRBV12-3/TRBV12-4
j_gene: TRBJ1-2
CDR3aa: CASSADRGYGYTF
CDR3nt: TGTGCCAGCAGCGCAGACAGGGGCTATGGCTACACCTTC

d_gene: -
abundance: many
v_gene: TRBV15
j_gene: TRBJ2-3
CDR3aa: CATSRDYGPTDTQYF
CDR3nt: TGTGCCACCAGCAGAGATTATGGCCCGACAGATACGCAGTATTTT

d_gene: TRBD1
abundance: many
v_gene: TRBV4-1
j_gene: TRBJ1-4
CDR3aa: CASSPGQNNEKLFF
CDR3nt: TGCGCCAGCAGCCCGGGACAGAATAATGAAAAACTGTTTTTT

d_gene: -
abundance: many
v_gene: TRBV19
j_gene: TRBJ1-2
CDR3aa: CASSIDLEGGGYTF
CDR3nt: TGTGCCAGTAGTATAGATTTGGAGGGCGGGGGCTACACCTTC

d_gene: -
abundance: few
v_gene: TRBV28
j_gene: TRBJ1-6
CDR3aa: CASSSPQGNHNSPLHF
CDR3nt: TGTGCCAGCAGTTCCCCGCAGGGAAATCATAATTCACCCCTCCACTTT

d_gene: -
abundance: many
v_gene: TRBV9
j_gene: TRBJ2-7
CDR3aa: CASSVADSYEQYF
CDR3nt: TGTGCCAGCAGTGTGGCGGACTCCTACGAGCAGTACTTC

d_gene: TRBD1
abundance: few
v_gene: TRBV20-1
j_gene: TRBJ1-5
CDR3aa: CSALDRGGVPQHF
CDR3nt: TGCAGTGCCCTGGACAGGGGCGGGGTACCCCAGCATTTT

d_gene: TRBD2
abundance: -
v_gene: TRBV6-1
j_gene: TRBJ2-1
CDR3aa: CASSELAGVGNEQFF
CDR3nt: TGTGCCAGCAGTGAACTGGCGGGAGTGGGCAATGAGCAGTTCTTC

d_gene: -
abundance: many
v_gene: TRBV9
j_gene: TRBJ2-5
CDR3aa: CASSVEGGLETQYF
CDR3nt: TGTGCCAGCAGCGTGGAAGGAGGGCTGGAGACCCAGTACTTC

d_gene: TRBD2
abundance: many
v_gene: TRBV6-4
j_gene: TRBJ2-3
CDR3aa: CASSADPSGTDTQYF
CDR3nt: TGTGCCAGCAGTGCAGATCCTAGCGGGACAGATACGCAGTATTTT

d_gene: -
abundance: few
v_gene: TRBV6-2/TRBV6-3
j_gene: TRBJ2-1
CDR3aa: CASSRSGIDEQFF
CDR3nt: TGTGCCAGCAGCAGATCAGGGATCGATGAGCAGTTCTTC

d_gene: -
abundance: many
v_gene: TRBV2
j_gene: TRBJ1-5
CDR3aa: CASSLGPVGNQPQHF
CDR3nt: TGTGCCAGCAGTTTGGGACCGGTAGGCAATCAGCCCCAGCATTTT

d_gene: -
abundance: few
v_gene: TRBV5-1
j_gene: TRBJ2-7
CDR3aa: CASSPNIARGAYEQYF
CDR3nt: TGCGCCAGCAGCCCCAATATCGCCAGGGGAGCCTACGAGCAGTACTTC

d_gene: -
abundance: -
v_gene: TRBV7-9
j_gene: TRBJ2-3
CDR3aa: CASSSLGTTQYF
CDR3nt: TGTGCCAGCAGCTCCCTGGGGACGACGCAGTATTTT

d_gene: -
abundance: many
v_gene: TRBV30
j_gene: TRBJ2-7
CDR3aa: CAWRGQNYEQYF
CDR3nt: TGTGCCTGGAGGGGGCAGAACTACGAGCAGTACTTC

d_gene: -
abundance: many
v_gene: TRBV6-1
j_gene: TRBJ1-1
CDR3aa: CASSYGGSNTEAFF
CDR3nt: TGTGCCAGCAGTTATGGGGGTTCGAACACTGAAGCTTTCTTT

d_gene: -
abundance: few
v_gene: TRBV2
j_gene: TRBJ1-1
CDR3aa: CATKGSTEAFF
CDR3nt: TGTGCCACCAAGGGGAGCACTGAAGCTTTCTTT

d_gene: -
abundance: few
v_gene: TRBV28
j_gene: TRBJ1-1
CDR3aa: CASTLPLGRGNTEAFF
CDR3nt: TGTGCCAGCACCCTACCATTGGGCAGGGGGAACACTGAAGCTTTCTTT

d_gene: -
abundance: many
v_gene: TRBV30
j_gene: TRBJ2-7
CDR3aa: CAWSHGGRGNGIEQYF
CDR3nt: TGTGCCTGGAGTCATGGGGGCCGCGGGAACGGTATCGAGCAGTACTTC

d_gene: -
abundance: many
v_gene: TRBV7-9
j_gene: TRBJ2-2
CDR3aa: CASSLEVPTGELFF
CDR3nt: TGTGCCAGCAGCTTAGAAGTCCCCACCGGGGAGCTGTTTTTT

d_gene: -
abundance: -
v_gene: TRBV28
j_gene: TRBJ1-2
CDR3aa: CASSPPQGLTNYGYTF
CDR3nt: TGTGCCAGCAGTCCCCCCCAAGGTCTAACTAACTATGGCTACACCTTC